This T cell receptor (beta chain) came from a study of blood T cell repertoires in COVID-19. Background on the study: Donors in the United States, Italy and Spain gave samples during acute or convalescent COVID-19.

Repertoires were generated with immunoSEQ multiplex PCR, while TCRdb's copy carries only in-frame clones and drops some. The sample lists 130,000 to 150,000 clones, 75% to 85% occurring once. The source is a man aged 55 to 70 with active or convalescent COVID-19. Sequencing input: peripheral blood.

DNA of the CDR3: TGTGCCAGCAGTTTGGAGGGGACAGGGGTAGATACGCAGTATTTT. Its translation: CASSLEGTGVDTQYF. The chain couples TRBV28 to TRBJ2-3; 10 bases line up with TRBD1. V was clipped by 3 bases and J by 5 bases; unmatched bases: 5. The CDR3 contains 15 residues. Germline V gene lookup returns CDR1 MDHEN and CDR2 SYDVKM.